This TCR beta chain comes out of a study of T cells in Graves' hyperthyroidism and ophthalmopathy. The study, taken as a whole, reports: A model of 13 V-J pairs discriminated ophthalmopathy from stable hyperthyroidism.

This clonotype was observed a handful of times. Its specificity is unknown. RNA transcripts yielded amplified TCR beta CDR3 regions. The HTBI primer set was used in a first-round RT-PCR of the TCR CDR3. TCRdb reanalysed the multiplex PCR reads using MiXCR and keeps one entry per CDR3 protein. The sample holds 660,000 or so distinct CDR3 sequences; about 20% are singletons and the top ten take about 35%. Trimming took 3 bases from V and 8 from J, leaving 16 bases between them. There are 14 residues in the CDR3. The germline V gene has CDR1 MNHNS and CDR2 SASEGT. The TCR was taken from a man aged 25-40 years with Graves' ophthalmopathy. The rearrangement links TRBV6-1 to TRBJ1-2; D might be TRBD1 (5 bases). Sequences were obtained from blood. The CDR3 protein is CASSDRPTRGGYTF. The CDR3 DNA reads as TGTGCCAGCAGTGATCGACCTACTCGGGGGGGCTACACCTTC.